This T cell receptor (beta chain) was captured by sequencing in a study of human T cells and chemical hapten exposure. Study details: Upper-back patch tests with 0.01% DPC were read at 6 days.

A word on this clonotype: Its specificity is not known.

Per the germline V gene, CDR1 is MNHEY and CDR2 is SMNVEV (reference sequence). V dropped 4 bases and J dropped 4; count of bases not matched to a gene: 3. The CDR3 consists of 15 residues. Broader study findings: Having alopecia, the donors may differ immunologically from healthy people.

Treatment given: therapeutic diphenylcyclopropenone sensitization with weekly scalp DPC. It was the library that attached unique molecular identifiers to individual cDNA molecules. TCRdb re-called the reads with MiXCR, one entry per CDR3 protein. The table includes more than 650 distinct CDR3 sequences, around two thirds detected once. Here the sequenced sample was whole blood, taken before DPC sensitization or 2, 6, or about 24 weeks after (not recorded which). The clonotype originates from an adult with alopecia areata. Some clones in this sample may be carry-over from other donors' samples. This table probably holds off-target reads from a library built for another chain. This sequence joins TRBV27 and TRBJ2-3, with 12 bases fitting TRBD2. CDR3 nucleotides: TGTGCCAGCAGTTCTAGCGGGAGGGCGGCAGATACGCAGTATTTT. Protein sequence: CASSSSGRAADTQYF.